The clone carrying this T cell receptor (beta chain) has just a few counts. Its antigen is not known. These data originate in a study of a mutant IDH1 vaccine in newly diagnosed glioma. On the study more broadly: Vaccines were begun 4-6 weeks after radiotherapy alone, or with temozolomide cycles. Treated patients had a mean age of about 44 years and a sex split that was roughly 60% male and around 38% female. Patients got radiotherapy, temozolomide, or both beforehand, and most got both.

The study's findings and limits: Vaccine-induced responses were seen in approximately 92% of patients, spanning several MHC alleles.

Some clones are missing from TCRdb's copy, which holds only in-frame ones; the method was immunoSEQ multiplex PCR. The sample records tens of thousands of clones, 76% being singletons. Per the germline V gene, CDR1 is SGDLS and CDR2 is YYNGEE. The V end lost 0 bases, the J end lost 1 base, and 8 bases lay between the germline ends. The CDR3 contains 15 residues. Stated time point: week 35, safety follow-up. All doses held 300 ug of mutant IDH1 20-mer peptide, with topical imiquimod. The sequence was collected from a man in his forties with glioma. V and J are TRBV9 and TRBJ1-5, with no clear D. The input for sequencing was PBMCs, taken from a glioma patient whose treatment included an IDH1 peptide vaccine. The CDR3 protein is CASSVGLESNQPQHF. The DNA of the CDR3 is TGTGCCAGCAGCGTAGGACTCGAAAGCAATCAGCCCCAGCATTTT.